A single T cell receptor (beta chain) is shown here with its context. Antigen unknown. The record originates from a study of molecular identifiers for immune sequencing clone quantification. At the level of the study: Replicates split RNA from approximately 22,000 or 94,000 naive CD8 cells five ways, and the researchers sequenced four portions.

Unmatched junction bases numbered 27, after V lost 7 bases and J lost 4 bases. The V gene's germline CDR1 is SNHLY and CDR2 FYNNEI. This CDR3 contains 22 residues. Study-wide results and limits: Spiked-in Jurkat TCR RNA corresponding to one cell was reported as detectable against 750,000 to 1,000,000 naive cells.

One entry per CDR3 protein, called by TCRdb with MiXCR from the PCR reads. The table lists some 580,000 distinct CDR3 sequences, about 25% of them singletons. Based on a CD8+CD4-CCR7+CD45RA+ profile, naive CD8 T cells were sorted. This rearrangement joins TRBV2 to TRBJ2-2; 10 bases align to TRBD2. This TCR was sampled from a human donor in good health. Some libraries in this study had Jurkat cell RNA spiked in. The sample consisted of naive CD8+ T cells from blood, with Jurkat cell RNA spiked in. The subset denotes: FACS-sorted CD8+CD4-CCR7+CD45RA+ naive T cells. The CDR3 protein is CASNPAGRTSGTNIPTTGELFF. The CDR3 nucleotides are TGTGCCAGCAATCCAGCGGGCAGGACTAGCGGAACCAATATCCCGACCACCGGGGAGCTGTTTTTT.